The 27 T cell receptor beta chains below were found in one sample sequenced in a study of T cell clonality in common variable immunodeficiency. Profiled with immunoSEQ multiplex PCR; TCRdb holds only in-frame clones, not every one. The sample has 45,000 to 70,000 clones, none seen only once; the top ten hold 5.4%. Sequencing was carried out using peripheral blood mononuclear cells. Receptors originate from a person aged 18 to 75 in good health.

This clone was picked up many times. The read ends 3 residues shy of where the CDR3 ends; the end is completed using the germline J gene. V is TRBV29-1 and J is TRBJ1-2; D gene unclear. The CDR3 sequence is 12 residues long. The germline CDR1 and CDR2 sequences are SQVTM and ANQGSEA. The V end was cut by 3 bases, the J end by 5 bases, with 10 bases between. The covered CDR3 bases are TGCAGCGTTGACACGGTAATATATGGC. Protein: CSVDTVIYG. The CDR3 as a whole reads CSVDTVIYGYTF.

In this sample, this clone turned up many times. The CDR3 end is not reached by the read, which stops 3 residues before it; the germline J gene fills it in. V gene TRBV5-1 combines with J gene TRBJ2-7; D unresolved. V was trimmed by 0 bases and J by 6 bases, leaving 7 bases between them. This CDR3 contains 12 residues. Germline V gene sequence: CDR1 SGHRS, CDR2 YFSETQ. The DNA read from the CDR3 is TGCGCCAGCAGCTTGGGTGGCTCCGAG. Its protein is CASSLGGSE. The whole CDR3 protein is CASSLGGSEQYF.

The table lists this clone with many counts. The read terminates 3 residues ahead of where the CDR3 ends, so the germline J gene completes it. The chain joins TRBV19 to TRBJ2-5; D might be TRBD2 (5 bases). V lost 5 bases to trimming and J lost 7 bases, with 14 bases between them. Germline assignment: CDR1 LNHDA and CDR2 SQIVND (reference sequence). The CDR3 has 13 residues. The DNA read from the CDR3 is TGTGCCAGTAGTCCCCCCGCTAGCTCGACC. Protein sequence: CASSPPASST. The entire CDR3 is CASSPPASSTQYF. Supplemented by reference TRBV19 and TRBJ2-5, the full variable domain reads DGGITQSPKYLFRKEGQNVTLSCEQNLNHDAMYWYRQDPGQGLRLIYYSQIVNDFQKGDIAEGYSVSREKKESFPLTVTSAQKNPTAFYLCASSPPASSTQYFGPGTRLLVL.

In this sample, this clone turned up many times. The CDR3 is cut off 3 residues early in the read; its end comes from the germline J gene. The rearrangement joins TRBV19 to TRBJ1-1; maybe TRBD1 (5 bases). Trimming removed 8 bases from V and 0 bases from J, with 10 bases in between. Germline V gene data show CDR1 as LNHDA and CDR2 as SQIVND (reference sequence). This CDR3 region has 13 residues. The CDR3 here is CASGGLMNTEAFF. The sequenced CDR3 bases are TGTGCCAGTGGGGGACTCATGAACACTGAA.

This clone was recorded many times. The read ends 3 residues before the CDR3 terminus; that terminus is restored from the germline J gene. V usage is TRBV7-8 and J usage is TRBJ2-1; 11 nucleotides agree with TRBD2. From germline, CDR1 is SGHVS and CDR2 FQNEAQ. The V segment lost 3 bases and the J segment 8 bases; nucleotides outside the gene matches: 9. The CDR3 contains 16 residues. The CDR3 region is CASSFLAGGPLYEQFF. The sequenced CDR3 bases are TGTGCCAGCAGCTTCTTAGCGGGAGGGCCTTTGTATGAG.

This clone was recorded at least ten times. The read gets to within 3 residues of the CDR3 end, and the germline J gene fills in the rest. This sequence joins TRBV4-2 and TRBJ1-1, with D hard to call. The CDR3 totals 14 residues. The ends were cut back, 1 base at V and 0 bases at J, with 6 bases in the middle. Germline assignment: CDR1 LGHNA and CDR2 YNFKEQ. The CDR3 DNA, read in part, is TGTGCCAGCAGCCAAGGTGTAATGAACACTGAA. This codes for CASSQGVMNTE. The entire CDR3 reads CASSQGVMNTEAFF.

This clone came up many times. The read falls 3 residues short of the CDR3 end, and the missing part is taken from the germline J gene. V gene TRBV28 combines with J gene TRBJ2-1; 10 bases are shared with TRBD2. Germline CDR1 and CDR2: MDHEN and SYDVKM. The CDR3 covers 15 residues. Germline trimming cut 3 bases from V and 2 bases from J; bases unmatched to any gene: 1. CDR3 sequence reads: CASSLSGRAYNEQFF. The DNA read from the CDR3 is TGTGCCAGCAGTTTGAGCGGGAGGGCCTACAATGAG. The whole variable domain, remainder taken from reference TRBV28 and TRBJ2-1, is DVKVTQSSRYLVKRTGEKVFLECVQDMDHENMFWYRQDPGLGLRLIYFSYDVKMKEKGDIPEGYSVSREKKERFSLILESASTNQTSMYLCASSLSGRAYNEQFFGPGTRLTVL.

In this sample, this clone turned up a few times. The read ends 3 residues early relative to the CDR3; the germline J gene fills the gap. J is TRBJ2-5 and V is TRBV5-8, with 9 bases aligning to TRBD1. Looked up from germline, CDR1 is SGHTS and CDR2 is YDEGEE. The ends lost 4 bases at V and 5 bases at J; junction bases unmatched: 6. There are 14 residues in the CDR3. The part of the CDR3 DNA that was read is TGTGCCAGCAGCAAAGGACAGGGGTGGGAGACC. Translated, it gives CASSKGQGWET. The entire CDR3 protein reads CASSKGQGWETQYF. The full variable domain, with the rest looked up from reference TRBV5-8 and TRBJ2-5, is EAGVTQSPTHLIKTRGQQATLRCSPISGHTSVYWYQQALGLGLQFLLWYDEGEERNRGNFPPRFSGRQFPNYSSELNVNALELEDSALYLCASSKGQGWETQYFGPGTRLLVL.

This clone was counted a few times. Read data end 3 residues before the CDR3 end; the end is taken from the germline J gene. The chain employs TRBV19 and TRBJ1-1; TRBD1 agrees at 10 bases. The V segment lost 6 bases and the J segment 4 bases; nucleotides outside the gene matches: 2. Germline V gene sequence: CDR1 LNHDA, CDR2 SQIVND (reference sequence). The length of the CDR3 is 13 residues. Incomplete CDR3 DNA: TGTGCCAGTAGAGGGACAGGGGTCACTGAA. Translation gives CASRGTGVTE. The complete CDR3 protein is CASRGTGVTEAFF. Based on the CDR3 plus reference TRBV19 and TRBJ1-1, the full variable domain is DGGITQSPKYLFRKEGQNVTLSCEQNLNHDAMYWYRQDPGQGLRLIYYSQIVNDFQKGDIAEGYSVSREKKESFPLTVTSAQKNPTAFYLCASRGTGVTEAFFGQGTRLTVV.

In its sample, this clone was seen many times. The read ends 3 residues before the CDR3 terminus; that terminus is restored from the germline J gene. The V and J genes are TRBV18 and TRBJ2-2; the D gene is possibly TRBD2 (5 bases). CDR3 length equals 16 residues. The germline V gene has CDR1 KGHSH and CDR2 LQKENI. V lost 3 bases to trimming and J lost 0 bases, with 11 bases between them. CDR3 region: CASSPTGLTNTGELFF. The DNA read from the CDR3 is TGTGCCAGCTCACCGACCGGACTGACGAACACCGGGGAG. The entire variable domain, with the rest obtained from reference TRBV18 and TRBJ2-2, is as follows: NAGVMQNPRHLVRRRGQEARLRCSPMKGHSHVYWYRQLPEEGLKFMVYLQKENIIDESGMPKERFSAEFPKEGPSILRIQQVVRGDSAAYFCASSPTGLTNTGELFFGEGSRLTVL.

The table lists this clone with many counts. The sequenced fragment ends 3 residues before the CDR3 boundary, so the rest is inferred from the germline J gene. The V call is TRBV18, the J call TRBJ2-2; the match to TRBD1 covers 7 bases. The CDR3 has 16 amino acids. The ends lost 2 bases at V and 2 bases at J; junction bases unmatched: 5. From germline, CDR1 is KGHSH and CDR2 LQKENI. This CDR3 is CASSPSGQTNTGELFF. The part of the CDR3 DNA that was read is TGTGCCAGCTCACCATCGGGACAGACCAACACCGGGGAG. Together with reference TRBV18 and TRBJ2-2, the CDR3 gives the full variable domain: NAGVMQNPRHLVRRRGQEARLRCSPMKGHSHVYWYRQLPEEGLKFMVYLQKENIIDESGMPKERFSAEFPKEGPSILRIQQVVRGDSAAYFCASSPSGQTNTGELFFGEGSRLTVL.

The sample holds many counts of this clone. The CDR3 sequence: CASSQGRDRLEKLFF. Incomplete CDR3 DNA: TGTGCCAGCAGCCAGGGGCGGGACAGGCTTGAAAAA. The rearrangement joins TRBV5-5 to TRBJ1-4, with 8 positions matching TRBD1. Read data end 3 residues before the CDR3 end; the end is taken from the germline J gene. The germline gives CDR1 SGHKS, CDR2 YYEKEE (reference sequence). The CDR3 is made up of 15 amino acids. The trim removed 4 bases at V and 7 bases at J, leaving 9 bases unmatched.

This clone was counted many times. The DNA ends 3 residues before the CDR3 does, and the rest of the CDR3 is filled in from the germline J gene. The J gene is TRBJ1-1, the V gene TRBV5-1; D remains ambiguous. Germline CDR1 and CDR2: SGHRS and YFSETQ. The CDR3 is 11 amino acids. V lost 4 bases and J 1 base, leaving 2 bases between the germline ends. The CDR3 is CASSQNTEAFF. The CDR3 bases that were read are TGCGCCAGCAGCCAGAACACTGAA.

Ten or more counts support this clone. The sequence runs out 3 residues before the end of the CDR3; the remainder is reconstructed from the germline J gene. The chain has TRBV20-1 and TRBJ2-5, with D possibly matching TRBD2 (5 bases). The CDR3 is made up of 15 amino acids. The V end lost 1 base, the J end lost 5 bases, and 17 bases lay between the germline ends. Germline CDR1 DFQATT, CDR2 SNEGSKA (reference sequence). The CDR3 loop reads CSARVPGVLRETQYF. The CDR3 DNA, read in part, is TGCAGTGCTAGAGTCCCCGGGGTCCTGAGGGAGACC.

This clone has ten or more counts. The read finishes 3 residues shy of the CDR3 end, and the germline J gene is used to complete it. The chain joins TRBV20-1 to TRBJ1-6, with D perhaps TRBD1 (5 bases). This CDR3 is built from 17 residues. Trimming cost V 1 base and J 0 bases, with 13 bases left between them. Germline CDR1 and CDR2: DFQATT and SNEGSKA (reference sequence). The DNA read from the CDR3 is TGCAGTGCTAGAGGCAGGGAGGGTTTCTCCTATAATTCACCC. This translates into CSARGREGFSYNSP. The CDR3 as a whole reads CSARGREGFSYNSPLHF.

This clone was seen at least ten times. From the germline J gene comes the end of the CDR3, since the read stops 3 residues before it. The chain recombines TRBV19 with TRBJ2-1, with TRBD2 matching over 9 bases. With V trimmed by 4 bases and J by 7 bases, 2 bases remained unmatched. The CDR3 runs to 13 residues. CDR1 LNHDA and CDR2 SQIVND come from the germline V gene (reference sequence). CDR3 loop: CASSSLAGNEQFF. The sequenced CDR3 bases are TGTGCCAGTAGTAGTCTAGCGGGGAATGAG.

The table lists this clone with many counts. Sequencing ends 3 residues short of the CDR3 end; the germline J gene provides the rest. The chain employs TRBV7-9 and TRBJ2-1; 10 bases line up with TRBD2. This CDR3 comprises 15 residues. V lost 3 bases, J lost 5 bases, and 4 bases stayed unmatched. The germline V gene has CDR1 SEHNR and CDR2 FQNEAQ (reference sequence). CDR3 in amino acids: CASSFLAGADNEQFF. The sequenced part of the CDR3 DNA is TGTGCCAGCAGCTTTCTAGCGGGAGCTGACAATGAG.

This clone was observed many times. Read data end 3 residues before the CDR3 end; the end is taken from the germline J gene. J is TRBJ1-1 and V is TRBV30; 11 bases match TRBD1. The CDR3 contains 13 residues. Germline lookup yields CDR1 GTSNPN and CDR2 SVGIG (reference sequence). The junction had 1 base not matched to a gene; V was cut back by 2 bases and J by 5 bases. CDR3 sequence reads: CAWSRDRGTEAFF. Incomplete CDR3 DNA: TGTGCCTGGAGTCGGGACAGGGGGACTGAA.

This clone was seen repeatedly, ten times or more. The sequence runs out 3 residues before the end of the CDR3; the remainder is reconstructed from the germline J gene. This sequence joins TRBV28 and TRBJ2-7; the D gene is possibly TRBD2 (6 bases). The CDR3 has 16 amino acids. The V end was cut by 7 bases, the J end by 2 bases, with 21 bases between. CDR1 and CDR2 from the germline V gene are MDHEN and SYDVKM. The sequenced CDR3 bases are TGTGCCAGCACCCCCCTCCGAATAGCGGTAACCTACGAG. It is translated as CASTPLRIAVTYE. The CDR3 in full is CASTPLRIAVTYEQYF. Based on the CDR3 plus reference TRBV28 and TRBJ2-7, the full variable domain is DVKVTQSSRYLVKRTGEKVFLECVQDMDHENMFWYRQDPGLGLRLIYFSYDVKMKEKGDIPEGYSVSREKKERFSLILESASTNQTSMYLCASTPLRIAVTYEQYFGPGTRLTVT.

Concerning this clone itself: The read ends 3 residues before the CDR3 terminus; that terminus is restored from the germline J gene. The chain uses TRBV18 and TRBJ2-1; D call uncertain. The V gene's germline CDR1 is KGHSH and CDR2 LQKENI. The CDR3 has 16 amino acids. V lost 3 bases and J lost 9, with 21 bases in between. The CDR3 is CASSPNSRRLLSEQFF. The CDR3 DNA, read in part, is TGTGCCAGCTCACCTAACTCGCGGAGACTCCTGAGTGAG.

This clone has a count of ten or more. The CDR3 end falls 3 residues outside the read, so it is completed with the germline J gene. The rearrangement joins TRBV20-1 to TRBJ1-5; 9 bases agree with TRBD1. Germline CDR1 reads DFQATT; CDR2 reads SNEGSKA (reference sequence). This CDR3 is 15 amino acids long. The V segment lost 5 bases and the J segment 0 bases; nucleotides outside the gene matches: 5. CDR3 amino acids: CSAGQGRVSNQPQHF. The sequenced CDR3 bases are TGCAGTGCTGGACAGGGGAGGGTTAGCAATCAGCCC.

There are many counts of this clone. Coverage ceases 3 residues before the CDR3 finishes, and the germline J gene fills in the end. The gene calls are TRBV6-2 or TRBV6-3 and TRBJ2-7; perhaps TRBD1 as D (5 bases). Trimming left V 7 bases short and J 3 bases short, with 10 bases between. The germline V gene has CDR1 MNHEY and CDR2 SVGEGT. CDR3 size: 12 residues. CDR3 region: CASISGFYEQYF. The DNA read from the CDR3 is TGTGCCAGCATCTCAGGGTTCTACGAG.

This clone appeared many times. The read gets to within 3 residues of the CDR3 end, and the germline J gene fills in the rest. The chain has TRBV13 and TRBJ2-1; 13 bases are a match to TRBD2. This CDR3 comprises 16 residues. The junction had 10 bases not matched to a gene; V was cut back by 5 bases and J by 9 bases. CDR1 is PRHDT and CDR2 is FYEKMQ in the germline V gene (reference sequence). Here the CDR3 reads CASSLGLAGVILEQFF. The part of the CDR3 DNA that was read is TGTGCCAGCAGCCTCGGACTAGCGGGAGTGATTCTTGAG.

This clone was found a few times. The read finishes 3 residues shy of the CDR3 end, and the germline J gene is used to complete it. The chain uses TRBV2 and TRBJ1-4, with a weak D call TRBD1 (6 bases). Germline loops: CDR1 SNHLY, CDR2 FYNNEI. The CDR3 contains 15 residues. CDR3 DNA, as far as it was read: TGTGCCAGCAGTGAAGACAGGGCCACGTTAATGAAA. It translates to CASSEDRATLMK. The CDR3, in full, reads CASSEDRATLMKLFF.

This clone was observed many times. The CDR3 extends 3 residues past the end of the read, so its final part is completed from the germline J gene. J is TRBJ2-7 and V is TRBV12-3 or TRBV12-4; D perhaps matches TRBD1 (6 bases). Trimming left V 3 bases short and J 3 bases short, with 15 bases between. The CDR3 contains 15 residues. The part of the CDR3 DNA that was read is TGTGCCAGCAGTTTTTGGGGGACAAAGATCTACGAG. Protein product: CASSFWGTKIYE. The whole CDR3 protein reads CASSFWGTKIYEQYF.

As for this clone: Sequencing ends 3 residues short of the CDR3 end; the germline J gene provides the rest. This sequence joins TRBV6-2 or TRBV6-3 and TRBJ1-5; TRBD1 aligns across 7 bases. Germline assignment: CDR1 MNHEY and CDR2 SVGEGT. V lost 6 bases, J lost 3 bases, and 8 bases stayed unmatched. The CDR3 runs to 15 residues. The CDR3 protein is CASSHTGQHNQPQHF. The covered CDR3 bases are TGTGCCAGCAGCCATACGGGACAGCACAATCAGCCC.

This clone has more than one count but fewer than ten. The read halts 3 residues ahead of the CDR3 end, with the missing end drawn from the germline J gene. The chain employs TRBV20-1 and TRBJ2-3, with D perhaps TRBD2 (6 bases). Germline lookup yields CDR1 DFQATT and CDR2 SNEGSKA (reference sequence). Trimming pared 3 bases from V and 1 base from J, leaving 20 bases between. This CDR3 is 17 amino acids long. The sequenced part of the CDR3 DNA is TGCAGTGCTAGCGATGTTGGATCGGACTATCGCACAGATACG. Translated: CSASDVGSDYRTDT. The CDR3 as a whole reads CSASDVGSDYRTDTQYF.